The 27 T cell receptor beta chains in this list originate from one sample, sequenced in a study of T cells in Graves' hyperthyroidism and ophthalmopathy. Amplification of TCR beta CDR3 regions used RNA as the template. First-round RT-PCR of the TCR CDR3 relied on the HTBI primer set. TCRdb called the multiplex PCR reads again in MiXCR, with one record for every CDR3 protein. The sample contains approximately 150,000 distinct CDR3 sequences, 9.4% of which appear only once. The source material was blood. Receptor source: a woman in her late teens or twenties with Graves' hyperthyroidism that later progressed to Graves' ophthalmopathy.

This clonotype has a count of ten or more. The rearrangement links TRBV29-1 to TRBJ2-1; D may be TRBD2 (6 bases). Germline CDR1 SQVTM, CDR2 ANQGSEA. The CDR3 loop spans 14 amino acids. Trimming took 3 bases from V and 6 from J, leaving 15 bases between them. The CDR3 nucleotides read TGCAGCGTTGAGGGCCGGGGAGGTGCCAATGAGCAGTTCTTC. This codes for CSVEGRGGANEQFF.

This clonotype was picked up a small number of times. The V call is TRBV6-1, the J call TRBJ1-1; TRBD1 matches 8 bases. V trimming: 0 bases; J trimming: 3 bases; junction bases outside the gene matches: 6. Germline loops: CDR1 MNHNS, CDR2 SASEGT. The CDR3 consists of 16 residues. CDR3 nucleotide sequence: TGTGCCAGCAGTGAAGCCCGGACAGGGTGGGACACTGAAGCTTTCTTT. This codes for CASSEARTGWDTEAFF.

This clonotype was counted between two and nine times. This chain uses TRBV3-1 with TRBJ1-6; D call uncertain. The CDR3 consists of 15 residues. Germline V gene lookup returns CDR1 LGHDT and CDR2 YNNKEL (reference sequence). The ends were cut back, 5 bases at V and 3 bases at J, with 11 bases in the middle. CDR3 in amino acids: CASSEGGSYNSPLHF. As DNA, the CDR3 is TGTGCCAGCAGCGAAGGCGGCAGCTATAATTCACCCCTCCACTTT.

This clonotype showed up many times. The V call is TRBV28, the J call TRBJ1-6; D might be TRBD1 (5 bases). The CDR3 has 16 amino acids. The V gene lost 2 bases and the J gene lost 7 bases, with 15 bases spanning the gap. CDR1 MDHEN and CDR2 SYDVKM come from the germline V gene. The CDR3 DNA sequence: TGTGCCAGCAGTTTAGTATGGGGGACTCGGAATTCACCCCTCCACTTT. Protein: CASSLVWGTRNSPLHF.

J is TRBJ2-2 and V is TRBV4-2, with D perhaps matching TRBD1 or TRBD2 (5 bases each). The CDR3 is made up of 15 amino acids. Trimming removed 4 bases from V and 1 base from J, with 10 bases in between. CDR1 and CDR2 from the germline V gene are LGHNA and YNFKEQ. CDR3 sequence (DNA): TGTGCCAGCAGCCGGGGGACGCAGAACACCGGGGAGCTGTTTTTT. Translated, it gives CASSRGTQNTGELFF.

This clonotype was seen ten or more times. V is TRBV20-1 and J is TRBJ1-5, with a possible D match to TRBD1 (6 bases). There are 18 residues in the CDR3. Germline V lookup: CDR1 DFQATT, CDR2 SNEGSKA (reference sequence). V lost 5 bases and J 1 base, leaving 24 bases between the germline ends. The CDR3 nucleotides read TGCAGTGCTCCTAGTTTTTGGGGGGCAATAGAGAGCAATCAGCCCCAGCATTTT. Translation: CSAPSFWGAIESNQPQHF.

This clonotype has just a few counts. An end of the junction does not agree with germline; a read error may underlie this. The V call is TRBV6-1, the J call TRBJ1-2; D is unresolved. Germline assignment: CDR1 MNHNS and CDR2 SASEGT. The CDR3 length is 19 residues. As DNA, the CDR3 is TGTGCCAGCAGCCGAGTAGGTGGCAACTATAAGGGCGGGGTAGATGGCTGCACCTTC. This codes for CASSRVGGNYKGGVDGCTF.

This clonotype occurred many times. The chain employs TRBV30 and TRBJ1-1, with unresolved D. Germline lookup yields CDR1 GTSNPN and CDR2 SVGIG (reference sequence). This CDR3 has 11 amino acids. The germline V and J ends were trimmed by 0 bases and 6 bases, with 5 bases remaining between them. Here the CDR3 reads CAWSVVAEAFF. The CDR3 bases are TGTGCCTGGAGTGTTGTGGCTGAAGCTTTCTTT.

There are many counts of this clonotype. In DNA form, the CDR3 reads TGTGCCATCAGGGACTTGAACCGGACAGGGCGCTCCTACGAGCAGTACTTC. This codes for CAIRDLNRTGRSYEQYF. This chain links TRBV10-3 with TRBJ2-7; 8 positions match TRBD1. This CDR3 spans 17 amino acids. Germline V gene data show CDR1 as ENHRY and CDR2 as SYGVKD. Trimming removed 6 bases from V and 0 bases from J; junction bases left unmatched: 13.

This clonotype was picked up many times. V is TRBV3-1 and J is TRBJ2-7, with D perhaps matching TRBD2 (6 bases). Germline values: CDR1 LGHDT, CDR2 YNNKEL (reference sequence). V was trimmed by 4 bases and J by 6 bases, leaving 7 bases between them. The CDR3 spans 11 residues. The CDR3 sequence: CASSLSGEQYF. The CDR3 DNA follows: TGTGCCAGCAGCCTTAGCGGCGAGCAGTACTTC.

This clonotype was found many times. The chain joins TRBV9 to TRBJ2-1; no definite D call. Deletions cut 0 bases from V and 0 bases from J, with 7 bases between. Germline-derived CDR1 and CDR2 are SGDLS and YYNGEE. CDR3 length: 15 amino acids. The CDR3 sequence: CASSVGGNSYNEQFF. In nucleotides, the CDR3 is TGTGCCAGCAGCGTAGGCGGAAACTCCTACAATGAGCAGTTCTTC.

By sample share, this clonotype is medium-sized. DNA for the CDR3: TGTGCCAGCACCGAAGACGGGAACACTGAAGCTTTCTTT. It translates to CASTEDGNTEAFF. V and J are TRBV28 and TRBJ1-1; D not resolved. V was cut by 7 bases and J by 1 base, with 10 bases left in between. This CDR3 comprises 13 residues. Germline V lookup: CDR1 MDHEN, CDR2 SYDVKM.

This clonotype showed up just a few times. The CDR3 reads CASRTYTGGTYEQYF. DNA of the CDR3: TGTGCCAGCAGGACGTATACAGGCGGTACCTACGAGCAGTACTTC. The V call is TRBV6-2 or TRBV6-3, the J call TRBJ2-7, with D perhaps TRBD1 (5 bases). The germline gives CDR1 MNHEY, CDR2 SVGEGT. Trimming stripped 6 bases from V and 2 bases from J, with 17 bases between. The CDR3 contains 15 residues.

This clonotype has a count of ten or more. V usage is TRBV5-1 and J usage is TRBJ1-1; D is possibly TRBD1 (6 bases). Germline V gene data show CDR1 as SGHRS and CDR2 as YFSETQ. The CDR3 contains 15 residues. Trimming stripped 4 bases from V and 0 bases from J, with 13 bases between. The CDR3 is CASSRTGSLNTEAFF. CDR3 bases: TGCGCCAGCAGCAGAACAGGGAGCCTGAACACTGAAGCTTTCTTT.

In this sample, this clonotype turned up many times. The chain uses TRBV27 and TRBJ2-2, with 11 nucleotides matching TRBD2. CDR1 is MNHEY, CDR2 SMNVEV, per germline (reference sequence). The CDR3 covers 16 residues. J gave up 5 bases and V 5 bases, and 7 bases lay outside the gene matches. In nucleotides, the CDR3 is TGTGCCAGCAGTCCGACTAGCGGGATTGTTACCGGGGAGCTGTTTTTT. It yields the protein CASSPTSGIVTGELFF.

This clonotype was seen at least ten times. V is TRBV20-1 and J is TRBJ1-1; D unresolved. The CDR3 consists of 15 residues. CDR1 and CDR2 (germline): DFQATT, SNEGSKA (reference sequence). The V end was cut by 1 base, the J end by 0 bases, with 12 bases between. CDR3 in DNA: TGCAGTGCTAGAGTGGTGTCAACGATGAACACTGAAGCTTTCTTT. It specifies CSARVVSTMNTEAFF.

This clonotype was seen a handful of times. CDR3 amino acids: CASSPLGVGWVLNYGYTF. The CDR3 region has the DNA TGTGCCAGCAGTCCTCTTGGGGTGGGGTGGGTACTTAACTATGGCTACACCTTC. This rearrangement joins TRBV28 to TRBJ1-2, with D unresolved. The CDR3 spans 18 residues. Trimming removed 5 bases at V and 1 base at J, with 23 bases between. Germline values: CDR1 MDHEN, CDR2 SYDVKM.

This clonotype appeared many times. This chain links TRBV12-3 or TRBV12-4 with TRBJ1-5, with a weak D call TRBD1 (5 bases). There are 13 residues in the CDR3. The ends were cut back, 6 bases at V and 4 bases at J, with 10 bases in the middle. This CDR3 reads CASRRDSNQPQHF. The CDR3 DNA reads TGTGCCAGCAGACGGGACTCTAATCAGCCCCAGCATTTT.

The chain links TRBV5-6 to TRBJ2-2; no clear D gene. V was cut by 2 bases and J by 2 bases, with 4 bases left in between. The germline V gene encodes CDR1 SGHDT and CDR2 YYEEEE. CDR3 length: 13 residues. CDR3 sequence: CASSFDNTGELFF. DNA for the CDR3: TGTGCCAGCAGCTTTGATAACACCGGGGAGCTGTTTTTT.

This clonotype was counted many times. The genes are TRBV6-1 and TRBJ1-1, with D possibly TRBD1 on 6 matching bases. The CDR3 runs 14 residues. V dropped 5 bases and J dropped 0 bases, with 10 bases sitting between them. Germline loops: CDR1 MNHNS, CDR2 SASEGT. DNA of the CDR3: TGTGCCAGCAGTTACAGGGCCATGAACACTGAAGCTTTCTTT. Translated: CASSYRAMNTEAFF.

This clonotype was observed many times. The CDR3 DNA follows: TGTGCCAGCAGTTTAAGACGGGAGAACACTGAAGCTTTCTTT. It encodes CASSLRRENTEAFF. This chain joins TRBV27 and TRBJ1-1; no reliable D call. Germline V lookup: CDR1 MNHEY, CDR2 SMNVEV (reference sequence). V was shortened by 2 bases and J by 1 base, with 8 bases between the two germline ends. There are 14 residues in the CDR3.

This clonotype came up many times. The rearrangement links TRBV20-1 to TRBJ2-7, with 9 positions matching TRBD1. This CDR3 is built from 16 residues. From germline, CDR1 is DFQATT and CDR2 SNEGSKA (reference sequence). J lost 3 bases, V lost 5 bases, and 14 bases had no gene match. The DNA for the CDR3 is TGCAGTGCTCCAAATCCGGGACAGGGCTTCGACTACGAGCAGTACTTC. Translation gives CSAPNPGQGFDYEQYF.

The V gene is TRBV4-2, the J gene TRBJ2-2, with D unresolved. Germline values: CDR1 LGHNA, CDR2 YNFKEQ. With 0 bases removed from V and 2 bases from J, the gap between germline ends came to 7 bases. The CDR3 contains 15 residues. The CDR3 is CASSQDRLNTGELFF. The DNA of the CDR3 is TGTGCCAGCAGCCAAGACCGACTCAACACCGGGGAGCTGTTTTTT.

This clonotype was observed many times. The chain employs TRBV20-1 and TRBJ1-6, with 7 bases that match TRBD1. Germline assignment: CDR1 DFQATT and CDR2 SNEGSKA (reference sequence). V was clipped by 5 bases and J by 6 bases; unmatched bases: 7. The CDR3 spans 14 residues. The CDR3 region has the DNA TGCAGTGCTCCGACAGGGCTCATTAATTCACCCCTCCACTTT. This translates into CSAPTGLINSPLHF.

Many counts were recorded for this clonotype. The chain is built from TRBV6-1 and TRBJ1-2; TRBD1 aligns across 9 bases. The CDR3 is made up of 14 amino acids. CDR1 and CDR2 (germline): MNHNS, SASEGT. V lost 7 bases, J lost 8 bases, and 11 bases stayed unmatched. CDR3 protein: CASNPRTGVRGYTF. Here the CDR3 DNA reads TGTGCCAGCAATCCCCGGACAGGGGTGCGAGGCTACACCTTC.

The chain is built from TRBV5-6 and TRBJ1-4; D gene unclear. Germline-derived CDR1 and CDR2 are SGHDT and YYEEEE. The CDR3 has 14 amino acids. Trimming took 5 bases from V and 0 from J, leaving 8 bases between them. CDR3 sequence: CASRRAATNEKLFF. The CDR3 coding sequence is TGTGCCAGCAGACGAGCTGCAACTAATGAAAAACTGTTTTTT.

There are many counts of this clonotype. The chain combines TRBV7-9 with TRBJ1-2; 7 bases align to TRBD1. CDR1 SEHNR and CDR2 FQNEAQ come from the germline V gene (reference sequence). CDR3 length: 16 residues. V lost 1 base to trimming and J lost 4 bases; unmatched junction nucleotides: 9. CDR3 in amino acids: CASSLEGAGSAYGYTF. CDR3 DNA: TGTGCCAGCAGCTTAGAGGGGGCGGGGAGTGCCTATGGCTACACCTTC. Full variable domain (remainder filled in from reference TRBV7-9 and TRBJ1-2): DTGVSQNPRHKITKRGQNVTFRCDPISEHNRLYWYRQTLGQGPEFLTYFQNEAQLEKSRLLSDRFSAERPKGSFSTLEIQRTEQGDSAMYLCASSLEGAGSAYGYTFGSGTRLTVV.